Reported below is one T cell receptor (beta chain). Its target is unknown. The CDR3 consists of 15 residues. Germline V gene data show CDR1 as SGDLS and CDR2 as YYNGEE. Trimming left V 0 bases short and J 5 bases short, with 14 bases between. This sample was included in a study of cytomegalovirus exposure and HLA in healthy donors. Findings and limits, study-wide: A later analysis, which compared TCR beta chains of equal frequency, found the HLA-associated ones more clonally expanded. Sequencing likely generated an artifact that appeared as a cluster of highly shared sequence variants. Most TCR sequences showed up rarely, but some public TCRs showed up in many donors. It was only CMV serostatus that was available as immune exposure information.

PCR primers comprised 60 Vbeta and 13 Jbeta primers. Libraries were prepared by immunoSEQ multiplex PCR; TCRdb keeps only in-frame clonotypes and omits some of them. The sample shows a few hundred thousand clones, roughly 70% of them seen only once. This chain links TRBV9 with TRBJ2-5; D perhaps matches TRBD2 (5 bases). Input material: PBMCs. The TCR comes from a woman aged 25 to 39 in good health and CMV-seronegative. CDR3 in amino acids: CASSVGTAARETQYF. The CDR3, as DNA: TGTGCCAGCAGCGTAGGGACTGCCGCCCGTGAGACCCAGTACTTC.